This is a list of T cell receptor beta chains from one sample in a study of T cell changes during pregnancy in multiple sclerosis. The assay was immunoSEQ multiplex PCR, and TCRdb's table has in-frame clones only and misses some. The repertoire has under 85,000 clones, over 75% of them found once; the top ten carry around 1.5%. The sequencing used peripheral blood, collected in the third trimester of pregnancy. Receptors were obtained from a female donor with multiple sclerosis, enrolled in a pregnancy study. Each CDR3 is given with its conserved first and last residue. A D gene is named only where the DNA matches it firmly. Size values are once, few and many counts, or a class for expanded clones, and some rows have none.

V gene	CDR3 length	D gene	J gene	clone size	CDR3 protein	CDR3 DNA
TRBV4-3	15	TRBD2	TRBJ2-1	few	CASSRERGVYNEQFF	TGCGCCAGCAGCCGGGAGCGGGGGGTCTACAATGAGCAGTTCTTC
TRBV19	16	TRBD1	TRBJ1-4	NA	CASRRDLDRGFEKLFF	TGTGCCAGTAGGCGGGATTTGGACAGGGGGTTTGAAAAACTGTTTTTT
TRBV4-3	13	NA	TRBJ2-1	NA	CASSHYWGLRQFF	TGCGCCAGCAGCCATTACTGGGGGCTGCGGCAGTTCTTC
TRBV18	13	NA	TRBJ2-7	NA	CASSPKFQYEQYF	TGTGCCAGCTCACCGAAGTTCCAGTACGAGCAGTACTTC
TRBV19	13	NA	TRBJ1-1	NA	CASSIDRDTEAFF	TGTGCCAGTAGTATAGATCGGGACACTGAAGCTTTCTTT
TRBV5-1	16	TRBD2	TRBJ2-7	NA	CASSLGGTSGYYEQYF	TGCGCCAGCAGCTTGGGAGGGACTAGCGGTTACTACGAGCAGTACTTC
TRBV9	15	TRBD2	TRBJ2-1	NA	CASSVRLAGRDEQFF	TGTGCCAGCAGCGTGCGACTAGCGGGACGCGATGAGCAGTTCTTC
TRBV7-2	15	NA	TRBJ1-6	NA	CASSLRTAANSPLHF	TGTGCCAGCAGCTTACGGACAGCAGCTAATTCACCCCTCCACTTT
TRBV6-1	15	TRBD1	TRBJ1-4	few	CASSDRTGIGEKLFF	TGTGCCAGCAGTGATAGGACAGGGATCGGTGAAAAACTGTTTTTT
TRBV29-1	10	NA	TRBJ2-5	once	CSALQETQYF	TGCAGCGCCCTACAAGAGACCCAGTACTTC
TRBV9	15	NA	TRBJ2-2	NA	CASSPTGGPGGELFF	TGTGCCAGCAGCCCAACCGGGGGGCCGGGCGGGGAGCTGTTTTTT
TRBV2	18	TRBD2	TRBJ2-3	NA	CASSPGTSGGADWDTQYF	TGTGCCAGCAGCCCCGGGACTAGCGGGGGGGCTGATTGGGATACGCAGTATTTT
TRBV18	14	NA	TRBJ2-5	NA	CASSPLGVQETQYF	TGTGCCAGCTCACCACTGGGAGTTCAAGAGACCCAGTACTTC
TRBV6-4	15	TRBD2	TRBJ2-1	NA	CASSDQTSGSDEQFF	TGTGCCAGCAGTGATCAGACTAGCGGGAGTGATGAGCAGTTCTTC
TRBV15	13	TRBD1	TRBJ1-5	NA	CATSRDLTGLQHF	TGTGCCACCAGCAGAGATCTGACAGGGCTCCAGCATTTT
TRBV6-5	15	NA	TRBJ1-2	NA	CASSYGRGANYGYTF	TGTGCCAGCAGTTACGGTAGAGGAGCTAACTATGGCTACACCTTC
TRBV6-5	15	NA	TRBJ2-7	NA	CASSYSTRSSYEQYF	TGTGCCAGCAGTTACTCAACTAGGAGTTCCTACGAGCAGTACTTC
TRBV27	12	TRBD2	TRBJ2-7	NA	CASSLTGGEQYF	TGTGCCAGCAGTTTAACCGGGGGGGAGCAGTACTTC
TRBV18	15	TRBD1	TRBJ1-1	NA	CASSPVAGGFTEAFF	TGTGCCAGCTCACCAGTCGCAGGGGGTTTTACTGAAGCTTTCTTT
TRBV7-9	15	NA	TRBJ1-2	few	CASSYGRPAPYGYTF	TGTGCCAGCAGCTACGGGAGACCAGCGCCCTATGGCTACACCTTC
TRBV6-5	16	NA	TRBJ2-5	NA	CASSYYDRAGEGTQYF	TGTGCCAGCAGTTACTATGATAGGGCAGGGGAGGGGACCCAGTACTTC
TRBV6-6	14	NA	TRBJ1-4	NA	CASKKARGAEKLFF	TGTGCCAGCAAAAAGGCCCGGGGGGCCGAAAAACTGTTTTTT
TRBV6-5	15	TRBD1	TRBJ2-7	NA	CASSSLGQAIYEQYF	TGTGCCAGCTCGAGCCTGGGACAGGCCATCTACGAGCAGTACTTC
TRBV7-3	15	NA	TRBJ2-1	NA	CASSSAAYSYNEQFF	TGTGCCAGCAGCTCGGCGGCATATTCCTACAATGAGCAGTTCTTC
TRBV4-3	18	NA	TRBJ1-5	NA	CASSQERGSPLYYQPQHF	TGCGCCAGCAGCCAAGAGAGAGGTTCGCCGCTTTACTATCAGCCCCAGCATTTT
TRBV7-9	13	NA	TRBJ1-1	NA	CASSAEPNTEAFF	TGTGCCAGCAGCGCTGAGCCGAACACTGAAGCTTTCTTT
TRBV11-2	16	TRBD2	TRBJ2-1	NA	CASSLGGGSYYNEQFF	TGTGCCAGCAGCTTAGGGGGCGGGAGCTACTACAATGAGCAGTTCTTC